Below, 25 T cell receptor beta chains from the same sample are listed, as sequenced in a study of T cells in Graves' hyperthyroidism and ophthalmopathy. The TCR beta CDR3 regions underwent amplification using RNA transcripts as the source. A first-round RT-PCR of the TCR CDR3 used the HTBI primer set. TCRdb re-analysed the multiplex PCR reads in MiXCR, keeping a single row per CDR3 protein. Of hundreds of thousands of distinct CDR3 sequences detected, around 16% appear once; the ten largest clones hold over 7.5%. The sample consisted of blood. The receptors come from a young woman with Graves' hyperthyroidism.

The CDR3 DNA follows: TGTGCCAGTATGGGAGGGACCATGAACACTGAAGCTTTCTTT. Translated, it gives CASMGGTMNTEAFF. The chain recombines TRBV19 with TRBJ1-1, with D possibly matching TRBD1 (5 bases). This CDR3 spans 14 amino acids. V was trimmed by 7 bases and J by 0 bases, leaving 12 bases between them. The germline V gene encodes CDR1 LNHDA and CDR2 SQIVND (reference sequence).

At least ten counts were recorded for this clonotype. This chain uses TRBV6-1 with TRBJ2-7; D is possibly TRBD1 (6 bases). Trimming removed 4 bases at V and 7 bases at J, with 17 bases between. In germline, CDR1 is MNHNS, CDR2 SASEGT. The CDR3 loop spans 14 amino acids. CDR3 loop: CASSGRTVSGEQYF. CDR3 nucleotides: TGTGCCAGCAGTGGACGGACAGTATCGGGGGAGCAGTACTTC.

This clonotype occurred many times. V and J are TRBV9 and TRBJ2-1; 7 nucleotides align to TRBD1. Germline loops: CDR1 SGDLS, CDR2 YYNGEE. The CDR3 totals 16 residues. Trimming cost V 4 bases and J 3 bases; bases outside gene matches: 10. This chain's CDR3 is CASSSITGADYNEQFF. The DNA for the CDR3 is TGTGCCAGCAGCTCAATAACAGGGGCTGACTACAATGAGCAGTTCTTC.

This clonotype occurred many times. This CDR3 is CASRLGQPSMNTGELFF. Written as DNA, the CDR3 is TGTGCCAGCAGACTAGGACAGCCAAGTATGAACACCGGGGAGCTGTTTTTT. This sequence joins TRBV7-2 and TRBJ2-2; D may be TRBD1 (6 bases). V dropped 6 bases and J dropped 1 base, with 18 bases sitting between them. CDR1 SGHTA and CDR2 FQGNSA come from the germline V gene. There are 17 residues in the CDR3.

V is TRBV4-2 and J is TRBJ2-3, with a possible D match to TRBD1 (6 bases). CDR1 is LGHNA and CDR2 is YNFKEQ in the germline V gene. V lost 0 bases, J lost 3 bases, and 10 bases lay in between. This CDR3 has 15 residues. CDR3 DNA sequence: TGTGCCAGCAGCCAAGATGGGCAGGGGACAGATACGCAGTATTTT. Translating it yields CASSQDGQGTDTQYF.

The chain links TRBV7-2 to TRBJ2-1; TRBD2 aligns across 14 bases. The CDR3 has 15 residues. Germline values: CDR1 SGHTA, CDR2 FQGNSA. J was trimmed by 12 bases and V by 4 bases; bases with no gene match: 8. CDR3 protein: CASSSGLAGAFGQFF. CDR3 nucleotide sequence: TGTGCCAGCAGCTCGGGACTAGCGGGAGCCTTTGGGCAGTTCTTC.

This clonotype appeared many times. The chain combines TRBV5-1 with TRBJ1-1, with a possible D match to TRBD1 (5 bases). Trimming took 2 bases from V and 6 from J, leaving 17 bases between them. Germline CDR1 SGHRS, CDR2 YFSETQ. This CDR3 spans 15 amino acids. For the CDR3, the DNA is TGCGCCAGCAGCTTCGGACACGGTACTGATTCTGAAGCTTTCTTT. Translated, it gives CASSFGHGTDSEAFF.

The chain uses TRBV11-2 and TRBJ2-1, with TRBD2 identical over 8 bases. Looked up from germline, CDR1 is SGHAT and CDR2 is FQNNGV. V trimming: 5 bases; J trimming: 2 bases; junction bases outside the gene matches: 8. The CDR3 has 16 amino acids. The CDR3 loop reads CASSPRAGATYNEQFF. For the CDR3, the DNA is TGTGCCAGCAGCCCAAGAGCGGGGGCAACCTACAATGAGCAGTTCTTC.

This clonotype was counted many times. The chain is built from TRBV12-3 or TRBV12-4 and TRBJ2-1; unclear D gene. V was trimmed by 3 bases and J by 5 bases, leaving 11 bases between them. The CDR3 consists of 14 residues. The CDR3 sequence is CASSFSRRHNEQFF. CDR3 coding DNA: TGTGCCAGCAGTTTCAGTCGCAGACACAATGAGCAGTTCTTC.

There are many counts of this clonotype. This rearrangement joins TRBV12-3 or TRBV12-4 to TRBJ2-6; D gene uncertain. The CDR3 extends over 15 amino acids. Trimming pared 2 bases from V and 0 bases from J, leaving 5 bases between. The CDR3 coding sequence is TGTGCCAGCAGTTTACCTGGCTCTGGGGCCAACGTCCTGACTTTC. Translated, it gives CASSLPGSGANVLTF.

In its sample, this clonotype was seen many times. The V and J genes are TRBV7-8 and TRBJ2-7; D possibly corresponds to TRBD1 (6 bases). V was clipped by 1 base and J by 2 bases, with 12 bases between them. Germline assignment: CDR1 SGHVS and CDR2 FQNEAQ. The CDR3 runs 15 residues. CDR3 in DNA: TGTGCCAGCAGCTTAGAAGGCCAGGGGACCTACGAGCAGTACTTC. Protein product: CASSLEGQGTYEQYF.

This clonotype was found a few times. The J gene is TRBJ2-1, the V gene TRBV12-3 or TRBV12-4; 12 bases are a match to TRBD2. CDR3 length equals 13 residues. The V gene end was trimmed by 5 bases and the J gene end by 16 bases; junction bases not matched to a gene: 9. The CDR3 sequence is CASSQGLAGPNFF. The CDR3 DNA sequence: TGTGCCAGCAGTCAGGGACTAGCGGGCCCCAATTTCTTC.

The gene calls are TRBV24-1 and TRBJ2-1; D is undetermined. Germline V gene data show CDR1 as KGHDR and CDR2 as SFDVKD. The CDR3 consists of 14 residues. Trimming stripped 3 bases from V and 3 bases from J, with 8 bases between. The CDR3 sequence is CATSDPRIYNEQFF. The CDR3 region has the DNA TGTGCCACCAGTGATCCCCGGATCTACAATGAGCAGTTCTTC.

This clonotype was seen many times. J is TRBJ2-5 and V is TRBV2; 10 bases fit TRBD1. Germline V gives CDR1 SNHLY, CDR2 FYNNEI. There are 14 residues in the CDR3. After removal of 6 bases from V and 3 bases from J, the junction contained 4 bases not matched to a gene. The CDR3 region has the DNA TGTGCCAGCAGCGACAGGGGGCTGGAAGAGACCCAGTACTTC. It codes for CASSDRGLEETQYF.

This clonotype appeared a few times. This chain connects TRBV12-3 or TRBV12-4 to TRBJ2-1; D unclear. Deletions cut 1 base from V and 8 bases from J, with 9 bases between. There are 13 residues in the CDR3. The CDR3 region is CASSLDGVHEQFF. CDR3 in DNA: TGTGCCAGCAGTTTAGATGGGGTACATGAGCAGTTCTTC.

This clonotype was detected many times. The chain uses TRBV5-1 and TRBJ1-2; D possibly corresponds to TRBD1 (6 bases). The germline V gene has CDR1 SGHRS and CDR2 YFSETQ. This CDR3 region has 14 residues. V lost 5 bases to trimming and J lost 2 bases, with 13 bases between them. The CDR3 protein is CASSYTGLNYGYTF. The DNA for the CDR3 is TGCGCCAGCAGTTACACAGGGTTAAACTATGGCTACACCTTC.

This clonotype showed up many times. Here the CDR3 DNA reads TGTGCCAGCAGGGCCGGGACAGGGGTACTCGGCTACACCTTC. Protein product: CASRAGTGVLGYTF. The chain uses TRBV28 and TRBJ1-2; 10 positions agree with TRBD1. The germline CDR1 and CDR2 sequences are MDHEN and SYDVKM. The CDR3 is 14 amino acids. V lost 6 bases, J lost 8 bases, and 9 bases stayed unmatched.

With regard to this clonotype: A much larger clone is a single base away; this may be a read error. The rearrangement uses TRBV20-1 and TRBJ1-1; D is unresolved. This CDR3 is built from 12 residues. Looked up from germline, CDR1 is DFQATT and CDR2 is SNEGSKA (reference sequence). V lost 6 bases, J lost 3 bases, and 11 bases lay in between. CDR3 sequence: CSAWEAHTEAFF. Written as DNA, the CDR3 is TGCAGTGCCTGGGAAGCTCACACTGAAGCTTTCTTT.

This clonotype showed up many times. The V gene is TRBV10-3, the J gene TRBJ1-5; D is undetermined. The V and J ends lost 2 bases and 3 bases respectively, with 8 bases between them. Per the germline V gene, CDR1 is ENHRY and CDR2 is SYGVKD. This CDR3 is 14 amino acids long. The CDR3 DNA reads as TGTGCCATCAGTGAGGCCACCAACAATCAGCCCCAGCATTTT. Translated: CAISEATNNQPQHF.

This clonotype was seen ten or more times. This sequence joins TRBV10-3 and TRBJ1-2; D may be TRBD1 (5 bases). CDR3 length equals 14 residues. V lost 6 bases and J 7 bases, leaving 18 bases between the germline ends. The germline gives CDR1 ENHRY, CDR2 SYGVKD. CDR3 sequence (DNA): TGTGCCATCAGCGGCGGGCAGCCCGGGGGTGGCTACACCTTC. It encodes CAISGGQPGGGYTF.

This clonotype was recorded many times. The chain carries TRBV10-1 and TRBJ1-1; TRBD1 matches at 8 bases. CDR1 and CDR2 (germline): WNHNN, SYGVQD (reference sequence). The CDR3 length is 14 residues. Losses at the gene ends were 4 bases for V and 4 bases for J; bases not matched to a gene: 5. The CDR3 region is CASSGAGGFTEAFF. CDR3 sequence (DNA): TGCGCCAGCAGTGGGGCAGGGGGCTTCACTGAAGCTTTCTTT.

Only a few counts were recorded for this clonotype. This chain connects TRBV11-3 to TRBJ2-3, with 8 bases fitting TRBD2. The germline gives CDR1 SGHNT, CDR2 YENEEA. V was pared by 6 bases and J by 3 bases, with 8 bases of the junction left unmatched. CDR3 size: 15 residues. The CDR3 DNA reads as TGTGCCAGCAGTTCCGGGGGGGGCGTGACAGATACGCAGTATTTT. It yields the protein CASSSGGGVTDTQYF.

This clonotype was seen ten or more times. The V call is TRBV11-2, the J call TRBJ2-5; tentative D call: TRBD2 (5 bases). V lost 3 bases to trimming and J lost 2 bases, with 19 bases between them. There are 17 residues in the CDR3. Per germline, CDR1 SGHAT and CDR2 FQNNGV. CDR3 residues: CASSFGRVSLTQETQYF. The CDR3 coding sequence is TGTGCCAGCAGCTTCGGGCGGGTCTCTCTCACACAAGAGACCCAGTACTTC. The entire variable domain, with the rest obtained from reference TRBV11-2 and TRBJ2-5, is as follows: EAGVAQSPRYKIIEKRQSVAFWCNPISGHATLYWYQQILGQGPKLLIQFQNNGVVDDSQLPKDRFSAERLKGVDSTLKIQPAKLEDSAVYLCASSFGRVSLTQETQYFGPGTRLLVL.

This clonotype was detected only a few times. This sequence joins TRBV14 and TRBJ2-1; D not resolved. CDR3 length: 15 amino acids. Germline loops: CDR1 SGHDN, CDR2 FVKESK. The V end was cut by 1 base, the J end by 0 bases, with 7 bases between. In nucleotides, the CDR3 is TGTGCCAGCAGCCAAGCTCAGAGCTCCTACAATGAGCAGTTCTTC. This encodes CASSQAQSSYNEQFF.

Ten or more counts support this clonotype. The CDR3: CASSQVAGFYEQYF. The CDR3 DNA sequence: TGTGCCAGCAGCCAAGTAGCGGGATTCTACGAGCAGTACTTC. This rearrangement joins TRBV3-1 to TRBJ2-7; TRBD2 agrees at 8 bases. The CDR3 contains 14 residues. With 1 base clipped from V and 3 bases from J, the junction kept 2 bases outside the gene matches. CDR1 is LGHDT, CDR2 YNNKEL, per germline (reference sequence).